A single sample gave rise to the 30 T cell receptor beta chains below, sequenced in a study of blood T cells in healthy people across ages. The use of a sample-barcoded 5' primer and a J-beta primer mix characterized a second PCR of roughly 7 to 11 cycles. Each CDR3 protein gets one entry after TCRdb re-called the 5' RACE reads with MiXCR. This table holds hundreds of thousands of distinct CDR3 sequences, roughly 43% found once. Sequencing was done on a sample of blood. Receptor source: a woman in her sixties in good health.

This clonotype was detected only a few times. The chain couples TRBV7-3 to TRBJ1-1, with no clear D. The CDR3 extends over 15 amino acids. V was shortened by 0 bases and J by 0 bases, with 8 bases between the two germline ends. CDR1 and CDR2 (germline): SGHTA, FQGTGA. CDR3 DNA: TGTGCCAGCAGCTTAACGGCGAGTGTGAACACTGAAGCTTTCTTT. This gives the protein CASSLTASVNTEAFF.

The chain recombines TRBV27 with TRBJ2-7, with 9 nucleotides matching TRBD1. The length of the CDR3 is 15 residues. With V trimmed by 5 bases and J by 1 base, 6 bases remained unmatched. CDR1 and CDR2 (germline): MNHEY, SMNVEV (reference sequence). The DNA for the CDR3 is TGTGCCAGCAGTCTGGGGACAGGGAGGTCCTACGAGCAGTACTTC. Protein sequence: CASSLGTGRSYEQYF.

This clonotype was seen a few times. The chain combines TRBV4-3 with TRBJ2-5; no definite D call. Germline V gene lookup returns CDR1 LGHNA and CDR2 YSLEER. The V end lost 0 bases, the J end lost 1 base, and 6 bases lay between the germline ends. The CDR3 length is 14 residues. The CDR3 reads CASSQDSFQETQYF. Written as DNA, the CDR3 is TGCGCCAGCAGCCAAGACAGCTTCCAAGAGACCCAGTACTTC.

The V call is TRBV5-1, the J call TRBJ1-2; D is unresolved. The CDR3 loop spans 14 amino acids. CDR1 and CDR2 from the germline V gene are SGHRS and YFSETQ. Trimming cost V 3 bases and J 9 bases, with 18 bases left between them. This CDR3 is CASSSDGGFQSYTF. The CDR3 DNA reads TGCGCCAGCAGCTCGGACGGTGGCTTTCAGAGCTACACCTTC.

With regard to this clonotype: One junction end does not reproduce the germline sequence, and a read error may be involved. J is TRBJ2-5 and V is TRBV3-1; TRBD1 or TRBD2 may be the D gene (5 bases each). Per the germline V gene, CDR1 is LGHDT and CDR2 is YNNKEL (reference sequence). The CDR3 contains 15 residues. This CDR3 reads CASNALRGGEETQYF. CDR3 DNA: TGTGCTAGCAACGCTCTCCGGGGCGGCGAAGAGACCCAGTACTTC.

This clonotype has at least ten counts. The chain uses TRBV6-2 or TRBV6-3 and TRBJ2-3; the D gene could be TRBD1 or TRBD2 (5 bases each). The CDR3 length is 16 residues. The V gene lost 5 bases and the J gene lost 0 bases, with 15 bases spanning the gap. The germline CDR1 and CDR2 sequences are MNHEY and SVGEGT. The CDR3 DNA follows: TGTGCCAGCAGTCCAGGGAGACTATCTAGCACAGATACGCAGTATTTT. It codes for CASSPGRLSSTDTQYF.

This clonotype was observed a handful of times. The CDR3 here is CASSLFPLNYGYTF. The DNA of the CDR3 is TGTGCCAGCAGTTTATTCCCACTGAACTATGGCTACACCTTC. J is TRBJ1-2 and V is TRBV12-3 or TRBV12-4; D not resolved. The CDR3 covers 14 residues. Between the trimmed V and J ends, which lost 2 bases and 2 bases, there was a span of 9 bases.

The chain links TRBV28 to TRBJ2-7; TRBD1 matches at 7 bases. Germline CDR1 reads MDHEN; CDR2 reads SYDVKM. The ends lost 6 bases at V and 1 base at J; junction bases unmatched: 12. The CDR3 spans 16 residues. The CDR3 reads CASRPDRPYPSYEQYF. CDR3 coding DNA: TGTGCCAGCAGACCGGACAGGCCCTACCCTTCCTACGAGCAGTACTTC.

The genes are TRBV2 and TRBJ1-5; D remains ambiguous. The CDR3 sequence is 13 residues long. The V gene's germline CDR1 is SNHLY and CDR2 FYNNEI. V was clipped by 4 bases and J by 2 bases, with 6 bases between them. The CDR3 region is CASSAGRNQPQHF. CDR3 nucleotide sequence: TGTGCCAGCAGTGCAGGTCGCAATCAGCCCCAGCATTTT. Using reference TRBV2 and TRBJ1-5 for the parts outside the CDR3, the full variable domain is EPEVTQTPSHQVTQMGQEVILRCVPISNHLYFYWYRQILGQKVEFLVSFYNNEISEKSEIFDDQFSVERPDGSNFTLKIRSTKLEDSAMYFCASSAGRNQPQHFGDGTRLSIL.

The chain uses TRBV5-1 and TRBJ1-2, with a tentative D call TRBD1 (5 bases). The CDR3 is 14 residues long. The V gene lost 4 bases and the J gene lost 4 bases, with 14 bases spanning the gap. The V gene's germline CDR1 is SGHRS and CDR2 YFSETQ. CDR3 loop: CASSLPQDTYGYTF. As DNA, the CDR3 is TGCGCCAGCAGCCTTCCACAGGACACCTATGGCTACACCTTC.

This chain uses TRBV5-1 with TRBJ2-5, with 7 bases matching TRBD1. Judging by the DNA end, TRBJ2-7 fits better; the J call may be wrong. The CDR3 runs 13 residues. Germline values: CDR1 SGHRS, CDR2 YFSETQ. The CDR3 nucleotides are TGCGCCAGCAGCGCGACAGGGACCCACGAGCAGTACTTC. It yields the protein CASSATGTHEQYF.

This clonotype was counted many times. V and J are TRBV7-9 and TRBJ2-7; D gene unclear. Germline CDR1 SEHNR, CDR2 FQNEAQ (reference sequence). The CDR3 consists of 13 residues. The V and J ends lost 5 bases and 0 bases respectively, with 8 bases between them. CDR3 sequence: CASSPQSSYEQYF. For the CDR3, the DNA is TGTGCCAGCAGCCCCCAGAGCTCCTACGAGCAGTACTTC.

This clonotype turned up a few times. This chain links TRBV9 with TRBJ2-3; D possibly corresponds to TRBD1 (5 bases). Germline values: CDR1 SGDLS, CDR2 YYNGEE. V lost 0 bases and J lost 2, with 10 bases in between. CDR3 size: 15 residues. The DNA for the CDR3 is TGTGCCAGCAGCGTAGGGGCAGGGTACACAGATACGCAGTATTTT. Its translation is CASSVGAGYTDTQYF.

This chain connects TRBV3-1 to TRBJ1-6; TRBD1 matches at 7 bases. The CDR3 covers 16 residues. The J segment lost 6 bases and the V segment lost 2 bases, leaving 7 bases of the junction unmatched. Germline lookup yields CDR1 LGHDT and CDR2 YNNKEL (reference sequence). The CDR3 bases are TGTGCCAGCAGCCAACTTGAGCGACAGGGTAATTCACCCCTCCACTTT. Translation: CASSQLERQGNSPLHF. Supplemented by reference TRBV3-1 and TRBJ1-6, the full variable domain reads DTAVSQTPKYLVTQMGNDKSIKCEQNLGHDTMYWYKQDSKKFLKIMFSYNNKELIINETVPNRFSPKSPDKAHLNLHINSLELGDSAVYFCASSQLERQGNSPLHFGNGTRLTVT.

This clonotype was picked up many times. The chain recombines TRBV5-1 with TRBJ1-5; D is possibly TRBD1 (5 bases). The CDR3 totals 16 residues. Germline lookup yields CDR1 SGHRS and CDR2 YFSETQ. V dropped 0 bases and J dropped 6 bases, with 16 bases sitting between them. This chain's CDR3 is CASSLDLIGAGQPQHF. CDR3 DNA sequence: TGCGCCAGCAGCTTGGATTTAATAGGGGCGGGTCAGCCCCAGCATTTT.

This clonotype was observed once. The CDR3 spells CASRGLAGVPNEQYF. In DNA form, the CDR3 reads TGTGCCAGCAGGGGACTAGCGGGAGTTCCTAATGAGCAGTACTTC. This chain connects TRBV7-2 to TRBJ2-5, with TRBD2 identical over 14 bases. V trimming: 6 bases; J trimming: 11 bases; junction bases outside the gene matches: 11. Germline CDR1 reads SGHTA; CDR2 reads FQGNSA. There are 15 residues in the CDR3.

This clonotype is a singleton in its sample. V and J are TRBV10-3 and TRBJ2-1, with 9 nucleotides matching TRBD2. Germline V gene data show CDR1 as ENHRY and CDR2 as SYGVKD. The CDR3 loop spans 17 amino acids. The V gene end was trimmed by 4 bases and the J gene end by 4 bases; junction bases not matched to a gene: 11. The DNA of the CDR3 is TGTGCCATCAGTGGATCAAAGCGGGAGGTTTCATACAATGAGCAGTTCTTC. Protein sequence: CAISGSKREVSYNEQFF.

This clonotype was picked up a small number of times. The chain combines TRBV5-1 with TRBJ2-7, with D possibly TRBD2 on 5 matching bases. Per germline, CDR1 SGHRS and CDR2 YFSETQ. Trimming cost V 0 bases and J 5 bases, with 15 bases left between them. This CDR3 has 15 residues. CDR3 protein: CASSLEAGVLHEQYF. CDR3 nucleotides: TGCGCCAGCAGCTTGGAGGCCGGGGTGCTTCACGAGCAGTACTTC.

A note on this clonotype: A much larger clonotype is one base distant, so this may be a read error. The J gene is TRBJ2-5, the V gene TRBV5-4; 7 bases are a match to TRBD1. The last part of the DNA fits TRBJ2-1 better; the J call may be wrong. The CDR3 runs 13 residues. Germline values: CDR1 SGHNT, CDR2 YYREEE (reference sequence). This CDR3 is CASSPGQEETQFF. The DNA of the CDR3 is TGTGCCAGCAGCCCCGGACAGGAAGAGACCCAGTTCTTC.

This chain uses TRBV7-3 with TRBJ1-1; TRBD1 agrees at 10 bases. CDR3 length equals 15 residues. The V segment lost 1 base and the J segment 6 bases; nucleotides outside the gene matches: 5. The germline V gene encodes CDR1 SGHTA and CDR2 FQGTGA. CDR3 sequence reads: CASSLRGQGGSEAFF. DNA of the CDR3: TGTGCCAGCAGCTTAAGAGGACAGGGGGGGTCTGAAGCTTTCTTT.

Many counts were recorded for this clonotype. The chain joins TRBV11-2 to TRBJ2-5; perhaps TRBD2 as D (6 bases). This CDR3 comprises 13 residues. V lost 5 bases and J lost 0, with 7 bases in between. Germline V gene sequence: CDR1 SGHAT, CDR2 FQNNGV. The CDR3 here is CASSRDYQETQYF. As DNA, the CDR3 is TGTGCCAGCAGCCGGGACTACCAAGAGACCCAGTACTTC.

DNA of the CDR3: TGTGCCATCAGTGAAGGACTAGCGGGAGAATCCGAGCAGTACTTC. Translating gives CAISEGLAGESEQYF. The chain carries TRBV10-3 and TRBJ2-5, with 13 bases identical to TRBD2. The DNA end is a closer match to TRBJ2-7, so the J assignment may be wrong. CDR1 and CDR2 (germline): ENHRY, SYGVKD. The CDR3 runs to 15 residues.

Here the CDR3 DNA reads TGTGCCAGCAGTGAAGAGCAACTAGGCAGTCTCACAGATACGCAGTATTTT. Translating it yields CASSEEQLGSLTDTQYF. This sequence joins TRBV6-1 and TRBJ2-3; possible D gene TRBD2, 5 bases. V lost 1 base to trimming and J lost 2 bases, with 16 bases between them. Germline-derived CDR1 and CDR2 are MNHNS and SASEGT. This CDR3 contains 17 residues.

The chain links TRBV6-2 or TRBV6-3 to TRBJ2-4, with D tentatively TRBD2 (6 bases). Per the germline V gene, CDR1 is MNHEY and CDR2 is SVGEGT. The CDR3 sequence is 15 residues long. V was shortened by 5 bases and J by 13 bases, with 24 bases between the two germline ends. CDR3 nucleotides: TGTGCCAGCAGTCTCACCGGACTACTCCACAATGAGCAGTACTTC. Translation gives CASSLTGLLHNEQYF.

The CDR3 DNA reads TGCGCCAGCAGCTCCTCGACTAGCGGGACTAGCACAGATACGCAGTATTTT. This codes for CASSSSTSGTSTDTQYF. The chain employs TRBV5-1 and TRBJ2-3; 11 bases are a match to TRBD2. After removal of 3 bases from V and 0 bases from J, the junction contained 6 bases not matched to a gene. CDR3 length equals 17 residues. Germline-derived CDR1 and CDR2 are SGHRS and YFSETQ.

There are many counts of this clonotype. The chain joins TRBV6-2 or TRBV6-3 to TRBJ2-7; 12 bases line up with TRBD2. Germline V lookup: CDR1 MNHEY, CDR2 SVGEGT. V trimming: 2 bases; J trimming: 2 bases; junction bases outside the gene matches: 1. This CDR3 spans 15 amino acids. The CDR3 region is CASSYLAGGPYEQYF. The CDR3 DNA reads TGTGCCAGCAGTTACCTAGCGGGAGGGCCCTACGAGCAGTACTTC.

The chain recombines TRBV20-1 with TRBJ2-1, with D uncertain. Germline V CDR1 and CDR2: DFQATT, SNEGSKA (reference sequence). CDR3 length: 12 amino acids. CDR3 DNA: TGCAGCCCCGAGGTCTCCTACAATGAGCAGTTCTTC. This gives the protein CSPEVSYNEQFF.

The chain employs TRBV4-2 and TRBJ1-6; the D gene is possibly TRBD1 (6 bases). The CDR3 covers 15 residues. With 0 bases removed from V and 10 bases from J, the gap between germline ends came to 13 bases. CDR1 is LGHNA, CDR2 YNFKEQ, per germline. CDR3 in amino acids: CASSQDGDKTSPLHF. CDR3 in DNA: TGTGCCAGCAGCCAAGACGGGGACAAAACATCACCCCTCCACTTT.

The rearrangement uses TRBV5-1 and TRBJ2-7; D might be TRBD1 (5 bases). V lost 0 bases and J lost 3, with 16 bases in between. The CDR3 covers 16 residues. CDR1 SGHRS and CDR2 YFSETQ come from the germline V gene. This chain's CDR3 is CASSLGTGRAYYEQYF. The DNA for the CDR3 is TGCGCCAGCAGCTTGGGTACAGGCCGGGCTTACTACGAGCAGTACTTC.

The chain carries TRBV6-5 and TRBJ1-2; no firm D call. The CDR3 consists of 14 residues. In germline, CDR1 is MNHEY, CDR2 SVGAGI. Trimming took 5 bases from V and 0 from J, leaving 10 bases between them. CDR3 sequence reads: CASSSMGANYGYTF. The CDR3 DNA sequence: TGTGCCAGCAGTAGTATGGGAGCTAACTATGGCTACACCTTC.